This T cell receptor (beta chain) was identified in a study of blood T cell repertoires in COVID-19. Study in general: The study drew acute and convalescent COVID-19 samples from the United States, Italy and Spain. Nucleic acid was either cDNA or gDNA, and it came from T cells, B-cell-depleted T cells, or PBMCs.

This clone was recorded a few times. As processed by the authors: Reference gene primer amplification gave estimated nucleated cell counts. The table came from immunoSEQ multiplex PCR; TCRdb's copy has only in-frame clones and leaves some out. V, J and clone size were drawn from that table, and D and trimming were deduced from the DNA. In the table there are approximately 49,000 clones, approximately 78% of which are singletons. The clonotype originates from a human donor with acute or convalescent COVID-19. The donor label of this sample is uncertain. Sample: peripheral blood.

The CDR3 sequence: CASSIDQHTRLNTEAFF. The CDR3 bases are TGTGCCAGTAGTATAGATCAACACACAAGATTGAACACTGAAGCTTTCTTT. The J gene is TRBJ1-1, the V gene TRBV19; D unclear. The germline CDR1 and CDR2 sequences are LNHDA and SQIVND (reference sequence). This CDR3 has 17 amino acids. The V end lost 0 bases, the J end lost 0 bases, and 14 bases lay between the germline ends.